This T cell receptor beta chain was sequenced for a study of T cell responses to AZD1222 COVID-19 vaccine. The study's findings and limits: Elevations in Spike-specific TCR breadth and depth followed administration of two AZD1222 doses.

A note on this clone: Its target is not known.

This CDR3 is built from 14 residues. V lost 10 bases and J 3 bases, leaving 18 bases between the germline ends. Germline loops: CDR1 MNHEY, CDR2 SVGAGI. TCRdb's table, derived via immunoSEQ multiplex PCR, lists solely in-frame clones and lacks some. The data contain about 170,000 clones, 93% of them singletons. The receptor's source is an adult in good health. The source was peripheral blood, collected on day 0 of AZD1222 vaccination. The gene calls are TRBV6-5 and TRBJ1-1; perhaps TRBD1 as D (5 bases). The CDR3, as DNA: TGTGCCAACCTCACCCCGAGGGGAGACACTGAAGCTTTCTTT. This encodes CANLTPRGDTEAFF.